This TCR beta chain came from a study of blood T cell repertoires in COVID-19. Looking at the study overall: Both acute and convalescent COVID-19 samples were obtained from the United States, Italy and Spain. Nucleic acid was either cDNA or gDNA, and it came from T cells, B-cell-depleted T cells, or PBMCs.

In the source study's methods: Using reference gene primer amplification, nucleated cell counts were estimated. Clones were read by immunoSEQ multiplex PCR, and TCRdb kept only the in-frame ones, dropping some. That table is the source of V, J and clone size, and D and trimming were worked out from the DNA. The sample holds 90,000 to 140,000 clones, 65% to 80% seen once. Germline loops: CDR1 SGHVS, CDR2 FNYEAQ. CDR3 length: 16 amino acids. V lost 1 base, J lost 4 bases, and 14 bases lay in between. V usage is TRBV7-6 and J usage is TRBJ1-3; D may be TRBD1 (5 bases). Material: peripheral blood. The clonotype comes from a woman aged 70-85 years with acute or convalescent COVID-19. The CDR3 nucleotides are TGTGCCAGCAGCTTAGAGGTGGGGGAGGCAGGAAACACCATATATTTT. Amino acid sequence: CASSLEVGEAGNTIYF.